Shown below are 9 T cell receptor beta chains from a single sample sequenced in a study of blood T cell repertoires in COVID-19. Clones were sequenced by immunoSEQ multiplex PCR, and TCRdb holds only the in-frame ones, with some missing. The sample lists some 110,000 clones; around four fifths were seen once. Sample: peripheral blood. The receptors come from a man aged 70 or older with acute or convalescent COVID-19.

The chain has TRBV10-3 and TRBJ1-6; D unresolved. The germline V and J ends were trimmed by 8 bases and 10 bases, with 12 bases remaining between them. This CDR3 is 12 amino acids long. Germline CDR1 ENHRY, CDR2 SYGVKD. The CDR3 is CAIRDRRSPLHF. The CDR3 DNA follows: TGTGCCATCCGGGATAGAAGGTCACCCCTCCACTTT.

The chain employs TRBV6-1 and TRBJ1-5; 9 bases align to TRBD1. This CDR3 has 19 residues. V was clipped by 4 bases and J by 1 base; unmatched bases: 14. Germline V CDR1 and CDR2: MNHNS, SASEGT. The CDR3 region has the DNA TGTGCCAGCAGTGGTACCGGGACAGGGTACGTTTTAAGCAATCAGCCCCAGCATTTT. Amino acid sequence: CASSGTGTGYVLSNQPQHF.

The V and J genes are TRBV6-2 or TRBV6-3 and TRBJ2-6; the match to TRBD1 covers 8 bases. The junction had 7 bases not matched to a gene; V was cut back by 6 bases and J by 0 bases. This CDR3 is 17 amino acids long. Germline V gene sequence: CDR1 MNHEY, CDR2 SVGEGT. This CDR3 is CASSRPGGSSGANVLTF. The CDR3 region has the DNA TGTGCCAGCAGCCGCCCAGGGGGCAGCTCTGGGGCCAACGTCCTGACTTTC.

J is TRBJ2-5 and V is TRBV11-2; the D gene is possibly TRBD1 (5 bases). The CDR3 length is 15 residues. Germline assignment: CDR1 SGHAT and CDR2 FQNNGV. V was shortened by 2 bases and J by 4 bases, with 14 bases between the two germline ends. CDR3 amino acids: CASSLPQGIGETQYF. As DNA, the CDR3 is TGTGCCAGCAGCTTACCGCAGGGTATAGGAGAGACCCAGTACTTC.

The rearrangement joins TRBV7-9 to TRBJ2-7; 8 nucleotides match TRBD1. Germline CDR1 reads SEHNR; CDR2 reads FQNEAQ (reference sequence). The V gene end was trimmed by 5 bases and the J gene end by 7 bases; junction bases not matched to a gene: 16. This CDR3 is built from 16 residues. CDR3 sequence reads: CASSAPQTGEAKEQYF. CDR3 bases: TGTGCCAGCAGCGCACCCCAGACAGGGGAGGCGAAAGAGCAGTACTTC.

As regards this clone: The junction departs from the called germline gene at one end, perhaps through a read error. V and J are TRBV18 and TRBJ2-1, with 10 bases identical to TRBD1. CDR3 length equals 13 residues. Germline V gene data show CDR1 as KGHSH and CDR2 as LQKENI. CDR3 sequence (DNA): TGTGCCAGCTCATCGGGGGACAGGGGAATTGAGCTCTTC. This codes for CASSSGDRGIELF.

This clone was picked up a small number of times. The V and J genes are TRBV10-3 and TRBJ2-6; the D is unclear. CDR1 is ENHRY, CDR2 SYGVKD, per germline. The ends were cut back, 6 bases at V and 0 bases at J, with 12 bases in the middle. The CDR3 spans 16 residues. DNA for the CDR3: TGTGCCATCAGGCCCGTCGAGAACTCTGGGGCCAACGTCCTGACTTTC. Protein sequence: CAIRPVENSGANVLTF.

The chain employs TRBV5-1 and TRBJ2-2, with D tentatively TRBD1 (6 bases). Germline V lookup: CDR1 SGHRS, CDR2 YFSETQ. V lost 2 bases to trimming and J lost 4 bases, with 12 bases between them. The CDR3 has 15 amino acids. The CDR3 sequence is CASSFGTGFTGELFF. The CDR3 DNA follows: TGCGCCAGCAGCTTTGGTACAGGGTTCACCGGGGAGCTGTTTTTT.

Concerning this clone: Other DNA sequences in this sample translate to the same CDR3. CDR3: CASSFTSVADTQYF. The CDR3 DNA reads TGCGCCAGCAGCTTCACTAGCGTAGCAGATACGCAGTATTTT. The chain employs TRBV5-1 and TRBJ2-3, with 7 bases fitting TRBD2. CDR3 length equals 14 residues. Germline assignment: CDR1 SGHRS and CDR2 YFSETQ. The trim removed 2 bases at V and 4 bases at J, leaving 4 bases unmatched.